This T cell receptor (beta chain) originates from a study of blood T cell repertoires in COVID-19. Study-level background: Whether acute or convalescent, the COVID-19 samples came from the United States, Italy and Spain. Nucleic acid was either cDNA or gDNA, and it came from T cells, B-cell-depleted T cells, or PBMCs.

Source study methods: Amplified reference gene primers provided the basis for estimating nucleated cell counts. Generated by immunoSEQ multiplex PCR, the TCRdb table keeps only in-frame clones and is missing some. That table supplies the V and J calls and clone size; D and trimming were determined from the DNA. The sample lists around 210,000 clones, about 80% occurring once. Seattle patients were enrolled while actively infected and followed longitudinally. The CDR3 covers 12 residues. V was cut by 6 bases and J by 6 bases, with 12 bases left in between. The germline CDR1 and CDR2 sequences are MNHNY and SVGAGI (reference sequence).

Sequencing was carried out using peripheral blood. The chain couples TRBV6-6 to TRBJ2-7; D unclear. The sequence came from a woman at least 80 years old with COVID-19, enrolled during active disease. DNA of the CDR3: TGTGCCAGCAGCGGTGGCGGCTCCGAGCAGTACTTC. Translation gives CASSGGGSEQYF.